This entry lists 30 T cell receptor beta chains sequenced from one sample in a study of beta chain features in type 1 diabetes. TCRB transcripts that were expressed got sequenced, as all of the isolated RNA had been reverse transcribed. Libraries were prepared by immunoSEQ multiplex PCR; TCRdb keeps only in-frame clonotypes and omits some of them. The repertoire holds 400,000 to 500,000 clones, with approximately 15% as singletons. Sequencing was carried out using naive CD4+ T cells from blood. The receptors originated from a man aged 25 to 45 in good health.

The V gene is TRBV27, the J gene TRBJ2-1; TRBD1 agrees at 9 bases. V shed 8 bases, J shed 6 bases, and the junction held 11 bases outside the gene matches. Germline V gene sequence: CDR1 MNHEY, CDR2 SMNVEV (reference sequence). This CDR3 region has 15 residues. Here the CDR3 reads CASRTAGTGINEQFF. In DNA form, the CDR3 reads TGTGCCAGCCGGACGGCCGGGACAGGGATCAATGAGCAGTTCTTC.

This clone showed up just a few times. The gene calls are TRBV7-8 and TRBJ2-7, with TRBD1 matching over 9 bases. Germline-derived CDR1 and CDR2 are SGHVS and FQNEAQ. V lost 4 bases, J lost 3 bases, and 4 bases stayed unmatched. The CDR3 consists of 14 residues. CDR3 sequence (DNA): TGTGCCAGCAGCTCTCACAGGGGGCACTACGAGCAGTACGTC. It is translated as CASSSHRGHYEQYV.

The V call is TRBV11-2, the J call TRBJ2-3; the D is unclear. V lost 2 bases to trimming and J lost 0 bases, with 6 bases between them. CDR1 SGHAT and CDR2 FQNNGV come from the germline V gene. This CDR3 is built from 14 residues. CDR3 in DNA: TGTGCCAGCAGCTTACTCCTTAGCACAGATACGCAGTATTTT. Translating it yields CASSLLLSTDTQYF.

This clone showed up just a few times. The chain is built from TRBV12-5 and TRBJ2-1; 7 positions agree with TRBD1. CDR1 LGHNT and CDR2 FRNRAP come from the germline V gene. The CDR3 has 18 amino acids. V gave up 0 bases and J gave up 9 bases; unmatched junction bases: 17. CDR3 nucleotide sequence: TGTGCTAGTGGTTTGGTTGCGCTAGGGGGCCGAGCTCTGGCTGAGCAGTTCTTC. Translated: CASGLVALGGRALAEQFF.

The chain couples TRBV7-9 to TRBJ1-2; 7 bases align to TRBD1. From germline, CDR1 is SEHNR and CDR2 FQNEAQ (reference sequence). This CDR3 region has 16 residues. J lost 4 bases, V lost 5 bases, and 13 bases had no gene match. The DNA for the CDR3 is TGTGCCAGCAGCCGGGATACCACAGGGGTATCCTATGGCTACACCTTC. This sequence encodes CASSRDTTGVSYGYTF.

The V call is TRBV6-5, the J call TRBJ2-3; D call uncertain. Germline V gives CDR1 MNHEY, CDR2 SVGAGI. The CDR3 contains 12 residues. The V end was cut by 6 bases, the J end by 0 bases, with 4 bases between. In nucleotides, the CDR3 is TGTGCCAGCAGACCCAGCACAGATACGCAGTATTTT. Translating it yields CASRPSTDTQYF.

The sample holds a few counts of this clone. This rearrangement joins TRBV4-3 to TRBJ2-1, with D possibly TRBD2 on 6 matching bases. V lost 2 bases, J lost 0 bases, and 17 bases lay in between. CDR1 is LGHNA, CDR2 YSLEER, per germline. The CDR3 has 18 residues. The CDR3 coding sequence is TGCGCCAGCAGCCAAAGGGCCGGGAGCACTCCCTCCTACAATGAGCAGTTCTTC. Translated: CASSQRAGSTPSYNEQFF.

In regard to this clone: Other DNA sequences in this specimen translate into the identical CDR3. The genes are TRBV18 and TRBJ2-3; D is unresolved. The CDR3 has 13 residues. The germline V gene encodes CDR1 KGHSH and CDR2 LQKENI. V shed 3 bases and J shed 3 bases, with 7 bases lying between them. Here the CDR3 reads CASSPRGTDTQYF. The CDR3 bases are TGTGCCAGCTCACCCAGAGGTACAGATACGCAGTATTTT.

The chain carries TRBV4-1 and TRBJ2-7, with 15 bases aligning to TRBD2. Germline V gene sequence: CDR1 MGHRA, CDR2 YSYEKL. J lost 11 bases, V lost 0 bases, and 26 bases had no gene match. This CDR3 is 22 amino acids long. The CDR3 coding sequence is TGCGCCAGCAGCCAAGAGAACGAGATGACTCCCGGGACTAGCGGGGGGCCCGTCGGGAAGTACTTC. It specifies CASSQENEMTPGTSGGPVGKYF.

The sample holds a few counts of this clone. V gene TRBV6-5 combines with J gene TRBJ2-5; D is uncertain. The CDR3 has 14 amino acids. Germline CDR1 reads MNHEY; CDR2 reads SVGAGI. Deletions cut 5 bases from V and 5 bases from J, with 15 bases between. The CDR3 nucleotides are TGTGCCAGCAGTCAGGACCGACCCCCGGAGACCCAGTACTTC. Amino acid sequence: CASSQDRPPETQYF.

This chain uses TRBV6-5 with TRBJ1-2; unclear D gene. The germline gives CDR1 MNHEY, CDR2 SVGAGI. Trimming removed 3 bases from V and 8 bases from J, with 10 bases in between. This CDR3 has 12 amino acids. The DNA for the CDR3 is TGTGCCAGCAGTTATGGCGGGGTAGGCTACACCTTC. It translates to CASSYGGVGYTF.

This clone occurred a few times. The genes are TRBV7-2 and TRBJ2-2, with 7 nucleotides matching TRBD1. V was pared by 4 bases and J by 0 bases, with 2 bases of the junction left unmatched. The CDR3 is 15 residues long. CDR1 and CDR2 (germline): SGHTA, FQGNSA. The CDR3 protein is CASSYGQANTGELFF. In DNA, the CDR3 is TGTGCCAGCAGCTACGGACAGGCGAACACCGGGGAGCTGTTTTTT.

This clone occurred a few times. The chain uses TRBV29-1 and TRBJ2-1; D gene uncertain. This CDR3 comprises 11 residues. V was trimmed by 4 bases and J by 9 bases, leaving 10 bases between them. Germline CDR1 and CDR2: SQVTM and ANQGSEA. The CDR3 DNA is TGCAGCGTTGGACAATCGGGTGAGCAGTTCTTC. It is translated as CSVGQSGEQFF.

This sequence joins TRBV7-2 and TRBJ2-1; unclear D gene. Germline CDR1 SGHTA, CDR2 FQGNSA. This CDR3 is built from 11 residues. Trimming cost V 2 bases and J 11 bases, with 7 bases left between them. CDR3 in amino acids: CASSLIVKQFF. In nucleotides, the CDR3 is TGTGCCAGCAGCTTAATAGTTAAGCAGTTCTTC.

For the CDR3, the DNA is TGCGCCAGCAGCCCTGGACAGGGGAATGAAAAACTGTTTTTT. Residues: CASSPGQGNEKLFF. The chain is built from TRBV4-1 and TRBJ1-4; 9 positions agree with TRBD1. The V segment lost 4 bases and the J segment 5 bases; nucleotides outside the gene matches: 2. Germline V gene lookup returns CDR1 MGHRA and CDR2 YSYEKL. CDR3 length: 14 amino acids.

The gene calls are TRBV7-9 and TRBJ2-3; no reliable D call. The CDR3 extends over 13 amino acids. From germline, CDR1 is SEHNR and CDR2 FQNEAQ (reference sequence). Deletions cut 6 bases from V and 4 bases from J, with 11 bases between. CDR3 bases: TGTGCCAGCAGGCTTTCGCTAGCAGATACGCAGTATTTT. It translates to CASRLSLADTQYF.

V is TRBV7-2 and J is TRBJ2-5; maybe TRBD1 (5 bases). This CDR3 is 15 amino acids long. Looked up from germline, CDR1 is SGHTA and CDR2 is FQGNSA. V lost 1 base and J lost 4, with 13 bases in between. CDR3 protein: CASSLGGTIRETQYF. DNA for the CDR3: TGTGCCAGCAGCTTAGGGGGCACTATACGAGAGACCCAGTACTTC.

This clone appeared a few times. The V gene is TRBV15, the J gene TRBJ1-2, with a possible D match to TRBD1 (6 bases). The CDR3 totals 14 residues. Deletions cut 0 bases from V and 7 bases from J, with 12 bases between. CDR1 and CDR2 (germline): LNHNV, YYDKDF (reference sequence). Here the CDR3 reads CATSRDPGDGGYTF. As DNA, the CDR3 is TGTGCCACCAGCAGAGATCCAGGGGATGGTGGCTACACCTTC.

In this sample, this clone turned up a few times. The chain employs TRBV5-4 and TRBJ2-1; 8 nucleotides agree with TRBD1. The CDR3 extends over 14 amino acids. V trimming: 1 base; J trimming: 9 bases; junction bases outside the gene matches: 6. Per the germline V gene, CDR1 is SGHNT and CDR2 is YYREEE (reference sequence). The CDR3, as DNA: TGTGCCAGCAGCTTGAGGGACAGGTCGGCTGAGCAGTTCTTC. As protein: CASSLRDRSAEQFF.

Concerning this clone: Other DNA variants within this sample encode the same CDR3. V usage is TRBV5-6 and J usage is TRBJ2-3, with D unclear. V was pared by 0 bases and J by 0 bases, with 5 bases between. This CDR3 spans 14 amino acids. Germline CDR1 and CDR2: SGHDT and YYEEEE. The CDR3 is CASSLAVSTDTQYF. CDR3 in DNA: TGTGCCAGCAGCTTGGCGGTTAGCACAGATACGCAGTATTTT. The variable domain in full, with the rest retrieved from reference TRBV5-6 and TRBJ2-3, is DAGVTQSPTHLIKTRGQQVTLRCSPKSGHDTVSWYQQALGQGPQFIFQYYEEEERQRGNFPDRFSGHQFPNYSSELNVNALLLGDSALYLCASSLAVSTDTQYFGPGTRLTVL.

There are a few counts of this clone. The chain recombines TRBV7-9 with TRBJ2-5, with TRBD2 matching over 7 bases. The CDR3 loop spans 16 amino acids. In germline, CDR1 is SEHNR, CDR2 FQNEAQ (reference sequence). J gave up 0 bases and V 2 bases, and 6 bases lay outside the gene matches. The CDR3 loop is CASSLRSSGYQETQYF. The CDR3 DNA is TGTGCCAGCAGCTTAAGGAGTAGCGGGTACCAAGAGACCCAGTACTTC.

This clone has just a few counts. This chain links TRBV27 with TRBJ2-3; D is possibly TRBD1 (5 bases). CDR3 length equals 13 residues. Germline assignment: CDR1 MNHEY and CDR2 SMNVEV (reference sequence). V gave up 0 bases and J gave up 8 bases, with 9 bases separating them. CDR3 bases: TGTGCCAGCAGTTTATCATTCCAGGGTACGCAGTATTTT. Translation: CASSLSFQGTQYF.

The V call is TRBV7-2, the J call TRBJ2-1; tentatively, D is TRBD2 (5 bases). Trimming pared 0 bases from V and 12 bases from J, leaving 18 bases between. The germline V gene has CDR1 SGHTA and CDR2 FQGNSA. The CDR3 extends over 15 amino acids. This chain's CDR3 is CASSLAGVSGKMQFF. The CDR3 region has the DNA TGTGCCAGCAGCTTAGCGGGAGTCTCAGGAAAGATGCAGTTCTTC.

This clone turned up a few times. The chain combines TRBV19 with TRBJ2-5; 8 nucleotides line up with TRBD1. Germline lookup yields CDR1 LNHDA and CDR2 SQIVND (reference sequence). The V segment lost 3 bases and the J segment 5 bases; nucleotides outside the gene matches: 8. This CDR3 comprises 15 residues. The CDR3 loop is CASSISGQGRETQYF. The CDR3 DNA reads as TGTGCCAGTAGTATCTCCGGACAGGGAAGGGAGACCCAGTACTTC.

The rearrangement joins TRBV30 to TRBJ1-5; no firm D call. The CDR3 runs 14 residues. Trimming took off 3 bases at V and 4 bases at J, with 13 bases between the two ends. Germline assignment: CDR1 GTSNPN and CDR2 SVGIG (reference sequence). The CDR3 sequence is CAWRLAGQNQPQHF. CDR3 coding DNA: TGTGCCTGGAGGTTGGCAGGTCAAAATCAGCCCCAGCATTTT.

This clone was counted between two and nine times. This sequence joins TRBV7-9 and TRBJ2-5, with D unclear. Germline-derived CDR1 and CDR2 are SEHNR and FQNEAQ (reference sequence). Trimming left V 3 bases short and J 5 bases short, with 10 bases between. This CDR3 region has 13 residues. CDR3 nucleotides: TGTGCCAGCAGCTTCGATCGGTGGGAGACCCAGTACTTC. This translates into CASSFDRWETQYF.

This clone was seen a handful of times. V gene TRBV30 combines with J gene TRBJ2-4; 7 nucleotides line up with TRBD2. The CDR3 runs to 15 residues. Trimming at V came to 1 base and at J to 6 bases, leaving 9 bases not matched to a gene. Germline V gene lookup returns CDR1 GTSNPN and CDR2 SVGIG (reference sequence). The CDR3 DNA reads TGTGCCTGGAGTGCGTGGCGGGAGCTGCGAAACATTCAGTACTTC. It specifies CAWSAWRELRNIQYF. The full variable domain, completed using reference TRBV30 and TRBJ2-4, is SQTIHQWPATLVQPVGSPLSLECTVEGTSNPNLYWYRQAAGRGLQLLFYSVGIGQISSEVPQNLSASRPQDRQFILSSKKLLLSDSGFYLCAWSAWRELRNIQYFGAGTRLSVL.

The DNA of the CDR3 is TGCGCCAGCAGCTGGAGACAGGGCTATGCCGAGACCCAGTACTTC. Translating it yields CASSWRQGYAETQYF. This sequence joins TRBV5-1 and TRBJ2-5; 7 positions agree with TRBD1. The CDR3 has 15 residues. The trim removed 3 bases at V and 5 bases at J, leaving 10 bases unmatched. Germline CDR1 is SGHRS and CDR2 is YFSETQ.

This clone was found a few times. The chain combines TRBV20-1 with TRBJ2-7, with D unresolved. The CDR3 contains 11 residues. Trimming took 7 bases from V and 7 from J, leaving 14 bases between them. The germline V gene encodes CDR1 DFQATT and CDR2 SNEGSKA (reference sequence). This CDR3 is CSVRTLREQYF. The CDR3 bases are TGCAGTGTCAGGACGCTACGGGAGCAGTACTTC.

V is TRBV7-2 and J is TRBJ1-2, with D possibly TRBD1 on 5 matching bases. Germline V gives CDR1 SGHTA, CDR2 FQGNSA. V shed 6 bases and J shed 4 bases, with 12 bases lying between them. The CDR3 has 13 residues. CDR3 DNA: TGTGCCAGCAGACCCGGGACTGGCTATGGCTACACCTTC. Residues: CASRPGTGYGYTF.